The 19 T cell receptor beta chains below come from one sample, sequenced in a study of T cells in Graves' hyperthyroidism and ophthalmopathy. TCR beta CDR3 regions were amplified from RNA transcripts. First-round RT-PCR targeting the TCR CDR3 was performed with the HTBI primer set. TCRdb ran MiXCR on the multiplex PCR reads and lists one entry per CDR3 protein. The table records some 270,000 distinct CDR3 sequences, 24% of them present only once. Sequencing used blood. All receptors come from a woman in her thirties or forties with Graves' ophthalmopathy.

The chain has TRBV27 and TRBJ2-3; no clear D. V lost 6 bases to trimming and J lost 3 bases, with 13 bases between them. Per germline, CDR1 MNHEY and CDR2 SMNVEV (reference sequence). The length of the CDR3 is 14 residues. The DNA for the CDR3 is TGTGCCAGCAGCGTGGGCGATCTGACAGATACGCAGTATTTT. Encoded protein: CASSVGDLTDTQYF.

This clonotype was picked up many times. The gene calls are TRBV29-1 and TRBJ2-5, with 8 bases that match TRBD2. The CDR3 spans 13 residues. J gave up 5 bases and V 0 bases, and 2 bases lay outside the gene matches. CDR1 is SQVTM, CDR2 ANQGSEA, per germline. CDR3 nucleotide sequence: TGCAGCGTTGAAGAGGGACTAGGGGAGACCCAGTACTTC. It translates to CSVEEGLGETQYF.

This clonotype was observed many times. V is TRBV20-1 and J is TRBJ2-5, with 12 bases identical to TRBD1. There are 14 residues in the CDR3. The trim removed 5 bases at V and 5 bases at J, leaving 6 bases unmatched. Germline V CDR1 and CDR2: DFQATT, SNEGSKA (reference sequence). The CDR3 region has the DNA TGCAGTGCTGCGGGACAGGGGGCGTCGGAGACCCAGTACTTC. Translated, it gives CSAAGQGASETQYF.

The rearrangement uses TRBV19 and TRBJ2-7, with TRBD1 matching over 7 bases. Trimming at V came to 5 bases and at J to 5 bases, leaving 12 bases not matched to a gene. Germline V gene data show CDR1 as LNHDA and CDR2 as SQIVND (reference sequence). CDR3 size: 15 residues. The CDR3 protein is CASSPETGSGNEQYF. CDR3 nucleotide sequence: TGTGCCAGTAGTCCAGAGACAGGGAGTGGAAACGAGCAGTACTTC.

This clonotype was observed at least ten times. The chain recombines TRBV15 with TRBJ2-7; 12 positions match TRBD2. The trim removed 3 bases at V and 6 bases at J, leaving 9 bases unmatched. CDR1 and CDR2 (germline): LNHNV, YYDKDF (reference sequence). CDR3 length: 16 residues. The CDR3 protein is CATSSRGLAGPGEQYF. CDR3 nucleotide sequence: TGTGCCACCAGCAGCCGAGGACTAGCGGGACCTGGCGAGCAGTACTTC.

This clonotype appeared many times. V usage is TRBV12-3 or TRBV12-4 and J usage is TRBJ1-1; D call uncertain. Trimming left V 5 bases short and J 3 bases short, with 16 bases between. CDR3 length: 15 amino acids. DNA of the CDR3: TGTGCCAGCAGTCCCATTAAGGCGGGCCACACTGAAGCTTTCTTT. It translates to CASSPIKAGHTEAFF.

The chain couples TRBV7-8 to TRBJ2-2, with TRBD1 as a possible D gene (6 bases). V lost 2 bases, J lost 2 bases, and 12 bases lay in between. Germline V gene sequence: CDR1 SGHVS, CDR2 FQNEAQ. This CDR3 is 16 amino acids long. CDR3 sequence reads: CASSLNGQPNTGELFF. In DNA, the CDR3 is TGTGCCAGCAGCTTAAATGGACAGCCAAACACCGGGGAGCTGTTTTTT.

The rearrangement joins TRBV29-1 to TRBJ1-5, with D uncertain. From germline, CDR1 is SQVTM and CDR2 ANQGSEA. This CDR3 has 21 residues. Trimming removed 8 bases from V and 0 bases from J, with 35 bases in between. CDR3 loop: CSTDRSGNNLLNLYSNQPQHF. CDR3 bases: TGCAGCACGGACCGGTCCGGGAACAATTTGCTGAACCTTTATAGCAATCAGCCCCAGCATTTT.

This clonotype was seen many times. V usage is TRBV28 and J usage is TRBJ2-7, with 7 bases lining up with TRBD1. V shed 7 bases and J 3 bases; nucleotides not matched to a gene: 9. Germline V gene lookup returns CDR1 MDHEN and CDR2 SYDVKM. CDR3 length: 14 amino acids. The CDR3 DNA reads as TGTGCCAGCATCTCATTCCCAGGGGGCTACGAGCAGTACTTC. Translated, it gives CASISFPGGYEQYF.

This clonotype showed up many times. The chain combines TRBV6-5 with TRBJ1-1; D remains ambiguous. With 6 bases removed from V and 0 bases from J, the gap between germline ends came to 8 bases. The CDR3 runs 13 residues. The V gene's germline CDR1 is MNHEY and CDR2 SVGAGI. The DNA for the CDR3 is TGTGCCAGCAGCCGCGGAGTGAACACTGAAGCTTTCTTT. Its protein is CASSRGVNTEAFF.

This clonotype was picked up many times. J is TRBJ2-5 and V is TRBV18; D is uncertain. Trimming shortened V by 1 base and J by 4 bases, and 10 bases separated the two germline ends. This CDR3 is built from 14 residues. Germline loops: CDR1 KGHSH, CDR2 LQKENI. CDR3 sequence reads: CASSPLLRTETQYF. DNA for the CDR3: TGTGCCAGCTCACCACTGCTCAGAACAGAGACCCAGTACTTC. Complete variable domain (other parts from reference TRBV18 and TRBJ2-5): NAGVMQNPRHLVRRRGQEARLRCSPMKGHSHVYWYRQLPEEGLKFMVYLQKENIIDESGMPKERFSAEFPKEGPSILRIQQVVRGDSAAYFCASSPLLRTETQYFGPGTRLLVL.

This clonotype was recorded at least ten times. This chain links TRBV19 with TRBJ2-7; D unclear. This CDR3 has 12 residues. Trimming took 5 bases from V and 6 from J, leaving 11 bases between them. CDR1 is LNHDA, CDR2 SQIVND, per germline (reference sequence). The CDR3 is CASSPSIGEQYF. The CDR3 DNA sequence: TGTGCCAGTAGTCCGTCGATTGGCGAGCAGTACTTC.

This clonotype appeared many times. The chain carries TRBV4-2 and TRBJ2-5; D is possibly TRBD2 (6 bases). This CDR3 is 17 amino acids long. CDR1 and CDR2 (germline): LGHNA, YNFKEQ. The V and J ends lost 1 base and 4 bases respectively, with 19 bases between them. The CDR3 DNA follows: TGTGCCAGCAGCCAAGGACTTCTAGCGACCCTCACAGAGACCCAGTACTTC. It specifies CASSQGLLATLTETQYF.

V gene TRBV9 combines with J gene TRBJ2-5; 8 nucleotides match TRBD2. Germline V gene sequence: CDR1 SGDLS, CDR2 YYNGEE. J was trimmed by 5 bases and V by 1 base; bases with no gene match: 7. CDR3 length: 15 residues. CDR3 sequence reads: CASSVRGGGAETQYF. For the CDR3, the DNA is TGTGCCAGCAGCGTACGGGGGGGTGGGGCGGAGACCCAGTACTTC.

This clonotype was detected only a few times. This rearrangement joins TRBV6-2 or TRBV6-3 to TRBJ2-7; TRBD2 aligns across 11 bases. This CDR3 has 19 amino acids. Germline CDR1 is MNHEY and CDR2 is SVGEGT. Trimming removed 7 bases from V and 3 bases from J; junction bases left unmatched: 20. The CDR3: CASITSSGRRGFGFYEQYF. The CDR3 DNA reads TGTGCCAGCATAACTTCTAGCGGGAGGAGGGGGTTTGGTTTCTACGAGCAGTACTTC.

This sequence joins TRBV12-3 or TRBV12-4 and TRBJ2-5; 8 bases align to TRBD2. This CDR3 spans 14 amino acids. The V and J ends lost 3 bases and 5 bases, in that order; junction bases with no gene match: 5. DNA for the CDR3: TGTGCCAGCAGTTTGAAGGCGGGAGGTGAGACCCAGTACTTC. Protein product: CASSLKAGGETQYF.

This clonotype appeared many times. This chain uses TRBV11-2 with TRBJ1-1; maybe TRBD1 (6 bases). The germline V gene encodes CDR1 SGHAT and CDR2 FQNNGV. The V end was cut by 4 bases, the J end by 4 bases, with 16 bases between. The CDR3 runs 15 residues. CDR3 loop: CASSSRRGRVTEAFF. The CDR3 DNA reads as TGTGCCAGCAGCTCAAGGCGGGGGCGAGTCACTGAAGCTTTCTTT.

This clonotype was recorded at least ten times. The chain employs TRBV5-1 and TRBJ1-5; TRBD1 matches 7 bases. V was clipped by 3 bases and J by 1 base; unmatched bases: 4. Germline V gene lookup returns CDR1 SGHRS and CDR2 YFSETQ. CDR3 length: 15 residues. The CDR3 sequence: CASSSPGQSNQPQHF. The CDR3 DNA reads TGCGCCAGCAGCTCACCGGGACAGAGCAATCAGCCCCAGCATTTT. Full variable domain (outside the CDR3, taken from reference TRBV5-1 and TRBJ1-5): KAGVTQTPRYLIKTRGQQVTLSCSPISGHRSVSWYQQTPGQGLQFLFEYFSETQRNKGNFPGRFSGRQFSNSRSEMNVSTLELGDSALYLCASSSPGQSNQPQHFGDGTRLSIL.

This clonotype appeared many times. CDR3 residues: CASSYDGSGSLDGETQYF. CDR3 nucleotides: TGTGCCAGCAGTTACGATGGTAGCGGGAGTTTGGATGGAGAGACCCAGTACTTC. The genes are TRBV6-5 and TRBJ2-5; TRBD2 aligns across 9 bases. The V gene's germline CDR1 is MNHEY and CDR2 SVGAGI. The CDR3 spans 18 residues. V shed 2 bases, J shed 4 bases, and the junction held 14 bases outside the gene matches.